These 18 T cell receptor beta chains originate from one sample sequenced in a study of shared clonotypes between healthy human individuals. CD8 cells regarded as naive lacked CD45RO, were positively chosen for CCR7, and omitted terminally differentiated effector memory CD45RA+ cells. The protocol was immunoSEQ multiplex PCR, while the TCRdb copy is restricted to in-frame clones and leaves out a portion. There are some 2.1 million clones in the sample; about 95% occur only once, and about 1.1% lies in the top ten. The sample taken for sequencing was naive CD8+ T cells sorted from blood. Every receptor here comes from a man in his late teens or twenties in good health.

The chain combines TRBV15 with TRBJ2-3; D tentatively fits TRBD1 or TRBD2 (5 bases each). Trimming shortened V by 5 bases and J by 6 bases, and 18 bases separated the two germline ends. There are 15 residues in the CDR3. Germline-derived CDR1 and CDR2 are LNHNV and YYDKDF (reference sequence). The CDR3 spells CATSFEILGEDTQYF. The CDR3 region has the DNA TGTGCCACCAGCTTCGAGATACTGGGGGAGGATACGCAGTATTTT.

This clone was seen only once. The V and J genes are TRBV15 and TRBJ2-7; the D gene is possibly TRBD1 (5 bases). V gave up 3 bases and J gave up 2 bases, with 14 bases separating them. This CDR3 contains 15 residues. Germline-derived CDR1 and CDR2 are LNHNV and YYDKDF (reference sequence). The chain's CDR3 is CATSSGPGRAYEQYF. As DNA, the CDR3 is TGTGCCACCAGCAGTGGGCCCGGCAGGGCCTACGAGCAGTACTTC.

V gene TRBV4-2 combines with J gene TRBJ2-7; no clear D. Germline V lookup: CDR1 LGHNA, CDR2 YNFKEQ. The CDR3 runs 14 residues. V gave up 0 bases and J gave up 2 bases, with 8 bases separating them. The CDR3 loop reads CASSQDLGTYEQYF. CDR3 DNA: TGTGCCAGCAGCCAAGACTTAGGGACCTACGAGCAGTACTTC.

Comments on this clone: The identical CDR3 is also encoded by other nucleotide sequences in the sample. The chain links TRBV6-5 to TRBJ2-7, with D perhaps TRBD1 (5 bases). V lost 0 bases and J 2 bases, leaving 8 bases between the germline ends. This CDR3 spans 14 amino acids. Germline V lookup: CDR1 MNHEY, CDR2 SVGAGI. The CDR3 coding sequence is TGTGCCAGCAGTTACTCGGCAGGGCCCTACGAGCAGTACTTC. Its translation: CASSYSAGPYEQYF.

Worth noting for this clone: The sample contains more than one DNA sequence encoding this CDR3. J is TRBJ2-1 and V is TRBV5-1; 10 bases map to TRBD2. The CDR3 runs to 15 residues. Per germline, CDR1 SGHRS and CDR2 YFSETQ. V gave up 2 bases and J gave up 4 bases; unmatched junction bases: 3. CDR3 region: CASSLAGGAYNEQFF. As DNA, the CDR3 is TGCGCCAGCAGCTTAGCGGGAGGGGCTTACAATGAGCAGTTCTTC.

The chain employs TRBV7-8 and TRBJ2-3; D is ambiguous. CDR1 and CDR2 from the germline V gene are SGHVS and FQNEAQ. The CDR3 extends over 12 amino acids. V lost 6 bases to trimming and J lost 3 bases, with 7 bases between them. The CDR3 coding sequence is TGTGCCAGCAGGGGTGTTACAGATACGCAGTATTTT. This translates into CASRGVTDTQYF.

J is TRBJ2-7 and V is TRBV27, with D possibly being TRBD1 or TRBD2 (5 bases each). The V gene's germline CDR1 is MNHEY and CDR2 SMNVEV (reference sequence). The CDR3 loop spans 14 amino acids. The germline V and J ends were trimmed by 6 bases and 4 bases, with 16 bases remaining between them. The chain's CDR3 is CASRPGTVAYEQYF. CDR3 in DNA: TGTGCCAGCAGGCCCGGGACGGTTGCGTACGAGCAGTACTTC.

The rearrangement uses TRBV27 and TRBJ1-1, with TRBD1 matching 8 bases. CDR1 and CDR2 from the germline V gene are MNHEY and SMNVEV (reference sequence). V trimming: 8 bases; J trimming: 5 bases; junction bases outside the gene matches: 10. The CDR3 sequence is 14 residues long. This chain's CDR3 is CASHNRDRRTEAFF. CDR3 coding DNA: TGTGCCAGCCATAACCGGGACAGGAGGACTGAAGCTTTCTTT.

The J gene is TRBJ1-2, the V gene TRBV6-5, with TRBD1 matching over 8 bases. V was pared by 6 bases and J by 5 bases, with 8 bases of the junction left unmatched. The CDR3 consists of 14 residues. Germline CDR1 reads MNHEY; CDR2 reads SVGAGI. The CDR3 bases are TGTGCCAGCAGAGCAGGGGGCAACTTATATGGCTACACCTTC. As protein: CASRAGGNLYGYTF.

Here the CDR3 DNA reads TGTGCCAGCAGTTTCTCGGCCAAAATGAACACTGAAGCTTTCTTT. Encoded protein: CASSFSAKMNTEAFF. The rearrangement links TRBV27 to TRBJ1-1; D gene uncertain. Germline V gene data show CDR1 as MNHEY and CDR2 as SMNVEV (reference sequence). The CDR3 contains 15 residues. V was clipped by 3 bases and J by 0 bases, with 11 bases between them.

The chain couples TRBV7-2 to TRBJ2-3; D is unclear. CDR3 length: 16 amino acids. The germline V gene has CDR1 SGHTA and CDR2 FQGNSA. V lost 1 base and J 6 bases, leaving 17 bases between the germline ends. The CDR3 sequence is CASSLGVSTVGDTQYF. CDR3 DNA sequence: TGTGCCAGCAGCTTAGGAGTCTCGACGGTAGGGGATACGCAGTATTTT.

The chain employs TRBV29-1 and TRBJ1-5; a weak D match, TRBD1 (5 bases). This CDR3 comprises 16 residues. The V gene lost 6 bases and the J gene lost 7 bases, with 25 bases spanning the gap. Germline V gene lookup returns CDR1 SQVTM and CDR2 ANQGSEA. The CDR3 DNA reads TGCAGCGTCGGCTACTCCTCGGGGGGACGAGGGCAGCCCCAGCATTTT. Translated, it gives CSVGYSSGGRGQPQHF.

V usage is TRBV6-5 and J usage is TRBJ2-5, with D maybe TRBD1 (6 bases). Trimming took off 4 bases at V and 5 bases at J, with 17 bases between the two ends. This CDR3 comprises 15 residues. Germline V CDR1 and CDR2: MNHEY, SVGAGI. CDR3 sequence: CASSFEQGRGETQYF. CDR3 DNA: TGTGCCAGCAGTTTTGAACAGGGACGAGGGGAGACCCAGTACTTC.

The rearrangement joins TRBV10-2 to TRBJ2-2; unclear D gene. The CDR3 runs to 11 residues. The germline V and J ends were trimmed by 3 bases and 6 bases, with 2 bases remaining between them. Germline CDR1 is WSHSY and CDR2 is SAAADI. CDR3 loop: CASSEAGELFF. CDR3 nucleotide sequence: TGCGCCAGCAGTGAAGCCGGGGAGCTGTTTTTT.

This clone appeared a single time. V is TRBV6-6 and J is TRBJ1-1, with 7 positions matching TRBD1. Germline loops: CDR1 MNHNY, CDR2 SVGAGI (reference sequence). V trimming: 2 bases; J trimming: 1 base; junction bases outside the gene matches: 7. This CDR3 is built from 16 residues. The CDR3 protein is CASSYSWTGENTEAFF. In nucleotides, the CDR3 is TGTGCCAGCAGTTACAGTTGGACAGGAGAGAACACTGAAGCTTTCTTT.

This chain links TRBV6-5 with TRBJ2-1; 10 bases map to TRBD1. This CDR3 has 14 amino acids. Germline assignment: CDR1 MNHEY and CDR2 SVGAGI. V trimming: 6 bases; J trimming: 7 bases; junction bases outside the gene matches: 6. The CDR3 is CASSPGTGVNEQFF. For the CDR3, the DNA is TGTGCCAGCAGCCCCGGGACAGGGGTGAATGAGCAGTTCTTC.

The gene calls are TRBV6-5 and TRBJ2-5, with D uncertain. CDR1 is MNHEY and CDR2 is SVGAGI in the germline V gene. V lost 0 bases, J lost 3 bases, and 8 bases lay in between. The CDR3 covers 14 residues. The CDR3 sequence is CASSYSAGEETQYF. The DNA of the CDR3 is TGTGCCAGCAGTTACTCGGCAGGTGAAGAGACCCAGTACTTC.

The chain couples TRBV7-2 to TRBJ2-1, with D possibly TRBD2 on 5 matching bases. The CDR3 totals 14 residues. Trimming took 5 bases from V and 7 from J, leaving 15 bases between them. The V gene's germline CDR1 is SGHTA and CDR2 FQGNSA. CDR3 DNA: TGTGCCAGCAGCAAGAACGCGGGTCTGAATGAGCAGTTCTTC. Its translation is CASSKNAGLNEQFF.